These 14 T cell receptor beta chains share one sample of origin, sequenced in a study of T-cell reconstitution after alpha-beta-depleted transplantation in children. The library targeted TCRbeta and was prepared with unique molecular identifiers. TCRdb re-called the PCR reads through MiXCR, storing one row per CDR3 protein. The data contain 490,000 or so distinct CDR3 sequences, about an eighth of them singletons. The material was PBMCs from the stem cell graft donor, obtained from the stem cell graft. All receptors derive from a human donor who donated a stem cell graft to a child with combined immunodeficiency.

A few counts support this clonotype. V gene TRBV4-3 combines with J gene TRBJ2-7; D possibly corresponds to TRBD2 (5 bases). V dropped 3 bases and J dropped 7 bases, with 19 bases sitting between them. CDR3 length: 15 amino acids. Looked up from germline, CDR1 is LGHNA and CDR2 is YSLEER. CDR3 DNA: TGCGCCAGCAGCCACAATCCCGGTGGAGGTTATGAGCAGTACTTC. This gives the protein CASSHNPGGGYEQYF.

This clonotype was counted only a few times. The rearrangement links TRBV2 to TRBJ1-4; D possibly corresponds to TRBD1 (5 bases). Deletions cut 8 bases from V and 4 bases from J, with 11 bases between. Germline CDR1 reads SNHLY; CDR2 reads FYNNEI. This CDR3 contains 13 residues. As DNA, the CDR3 is TGTGCCAGCTTAGAGGGGATTAATGAAAAACTGTTTTTT. It specifies CASLEGINEKLFF.

This clonotype was observed many times. The chain joins TRBV12-3 or TRBV12-4 to TRBJ2-6; unclear D gene. Trimming pared 7 bases from V and 7 bases from J, leaving 8 bases between. CDR3 length: 12 amino acids. The DNA for the CDR3 is TGTGCCAGCAATAGGGCAGCCAACGTCCTGACTTTC. It codes for CASNRAANVLTF.

This sequence joins TRBV20-1 and TRBJ2-5, with 10 bases matching TRBD2. V lost 0 bases and J lost 6; bases outside the gene matches: 13. The V gene's germline CDR1 is DFQATT and CDR2 SNEGSKA (reference sequence). The CDR3 spans 17 residues. CDR3 sequence reads: CSAREPAASGGAKTQYF. CDR3 DNA sequence: TGCAGTGCTAGAGAGCCCGCGGCTAGCGGGGGTGCAAAGACCCAGTACTTC.

This clonotype was counted many times. V gene TRBV13 combines with J gene TRBJ2-5; D possibly uses TRBD1 or TRBD2 (5 bases each). V dropped 2 bases and J dropped 5 bases, with 9 bases sitting between them. The V gene's germline CDR1 is PRHDT and CDR2 FYEKMQ (reference sequence). This CDR3 is 13 amino acids long. CDR3 loop: CASSLRGTETQYF. The CDR3 nucleotides read TGTGCCAGCAGCTTACGAGGGACGGAGACCCAGTACTTC.

This clonotype was seen more than once but under ten times. The chain recombines TRBV29-1 with TRBJ2-1, with 13 bases lining up with TRBD2. With V trimmed by 6 bases and J by 10 bases, 9 bases remained unmatched. CDR1 SQVTM and CDR2 ANQGSEA come from the germline V gene. This CDR3 is 14 amino acids long. The CDR3 is CSVGGLAGVKEQFF. The CDR3 nucleotides are TGCAGCGTCGGTGGACTAGCGGGAGTAAAGGAGCAGTTCTTC.

This clonotype showed up many times. The chain carries TRBV3-1 and TRBJ2-5, with 9 bases lining up with TRBD2. This CDR3 has 15 residues. V trimming: 4 bases; J trimming: 5 bases; junction bases outside the gene matches: 8. CDR1 and CDR2 from the germline V gene are LGHDT and YNNKEL (reference sequence). The CDR3 protein is CASSPGTSWGETQYF. In nucleotides, the CDR3 is TGTGCCAGCAGCCCGGGGACTAGCTGGGGGGAGACCCAGTACTTC.

The DNA for the CDR3 is TGCGCCAGCAGCTTGGGCGAGGGAGACACTGAAGCTTTCTTT. Translated, it gives CASSLGEGDTEAFF. The chain links TRBV5-1 to TRBJ1-1; unclear D gene. Trimming took off 0 bases at V and 3 bases at J, with 9 bases between the two ends. The CDR3 sequence is 14 residues long. Germline V lookup: CDR1 SGHRS, CDR2 YFSETQ. Combining the CDR3 with reference TRBV5-1 and TRBJ1-1 gives the whole variable domain KAGVTQTPRYLIKTRGQQVTLSCSPISGHRSVSWYQQTPGQGLQFLFEYFSETQRNKGNFPGRFSGRQFSNSRSEMNVSTLELGDSALYLCASSLGEGDTEAFFGQGTRLTVV.

A few counts support this clonotype. This sequence joins TRBV29-1 and TRBJ2-3; D is ambiguous. Germline CDR1 is SQVTM and CDR2 is ANQGSEA. The CDR3 contains 12 residues. For the CDR3, the DNA is TGCGCAGCACATACCGCATCAGATACGCAGTATTTT. This sequence encodes CAAHTASDTQYF.

The V and J genes are TRBV9 and TRBJ2-7; TRBD2 matches 9 bases. CDR3 length: 15 residues. V lost 0 bases, J lost 5 bases, and 6 bases stayed unmatched. CDR1 is SGDLS and CDR2 is YYNGEE in the germline V gene. The CDR3 reads CASSVDSGSLDEQYF. CDR3 DNA: TGTGCCAGCAGCGTAGATAGCGGGAGTCTGGACGAGCAGTACTTC. Full variable domain (outside the CDR3, taken from reference TRBV9 and TRBJ2-7): DSGVTQTPKHLITATGQRVTLRCSPRSGDLSVYWYQQSLDQGLQFLIQYYNGEERAKGNILERFSAQQFPDLHSELNLSSLELGDSALYFCASSVDSGSLDEQYFGPGTRLTVT.

The V call is TRBV29-1, the J call TRBJ1-1; tentative D call: TRBD1 (6 bases). Germline values: CDR1 SQVTM, CDR2 ANQGSEA. The CDR3 loop spans 13 amino acids. V gave up 6 bases and J gave up 7 bases, with 18 bases separating them. CDR3 DNA sequence: TGCAGCGTCCAACAGGGATTTTGGGTTGAAGCTTTCTTT. It yields the protein CSVQQGFWVEAFF.

This clonotype appeared a few times. The V call is TRBV10-3, the J call TRBJ1-2; D gene uncertain. Germline V lookup: CDR1 ENHRY, CDR2 SYGVKD. The CDR3 spans 12 residues. V lost 2 bases and J 13 bases, leaving 14 bases between the germline ends. The CDR3 sequence is CAISETGPKPTF. The CDR3 nucleotides read TGTGCCATCAGTGAGACCGGGCCAAAACCCACCTTC.

This clonotype was detected a few times. The chain has TRBV18 and TRBJ2-3; D gene unclear. V lost 1 base and J 0 bases, leaving 11 bases between the germline ends. Germline V gene sequence: CDR1 KGHSH, CDR2 LQKENI. The CDR3 spans 16 residues. CDR3 region: CASSPRPGMSTDTQYF. CDR3 bases: TGTGCCAGCTCACCACGACCCGGAATGAGCACAGATACGCAGTATTTT.

This clonotype was recorded a few times. The chain joins TRBV4-2 to TRBJ2-7, with 7 positions matching TRBD2. The V and J ends lost 3 bases and 2 bases, in that order; junction bases with no gene match: 1. This CDR3 comprises 13 residues. Germline values: CDR1 LGHNA, CDR2 YNFKEQ. The CDR3 DNA is TGTGCCAGCAGCCATGGGGGGGCCTACGAGCAGTACTTC. This gives the protein CASSHGGAYEQYF.